The 22 T cell receptor beta chains below all came from one sample that was sequenced in a study of response to subunit inactivated influenza vaccine. Each CDR3 protein gets one entry after TCRdb re-called the RT-PCR reads with MiXCR. This repertoire shows about 610,000 distinct CDR3 sequences, around 15% found once; its top ten account for more than 9.5%. The starting material was PBMCs from blood, obtained less than 13 days after vaccination. These receptors were taken from a man aged 50 to 59 who received an inactivated influenza vaccine.

A few counts support this clonotype. The chain uses TRBV12-3 or TRBV12-4 and TRBJ1-4, with 7 bases matching TRBD1. The CDR3 length is 15 residues. V lost 5 bases, J lost 8 bases, and 11 bases stayed unmatched. The DNA of the CDR3 is TGTGCCAGCAGTCCAAGACAGGGTAATGGAGAAAAACTGTTTTTT. It codes for CASSPRQGNGEKLFF.

The sample holds a few counts of this clonotype. The chain is built from TRBV20-1 and TRBJ2-5; 10 positions match TRBD1. The germline CDR1 and CDR2 sequences are DFQATT and SNEGSKA (reference sequence). Trimming at V came to 6 bases and at J to 7 bases, leaving 14 bases not matched to a gene. The length of the CDR3 is 15 residues. CDR3 protein: CSAATPDRGQLTQYF. The CDR3 coding sequence is TGCAGTGCCGCTACCCCAGACAGGGGGCAACTGACCCAGTACTTC.

The chain carries TRBV7-8 and TRBJ1-2, with a possible D match to TRBD1 (6 bases). The CDR3 extends over 14 amino acids. V was clipped by 5 bases and J by 3 bases, with 13 bases between them. In germline, CDR1 is SGHVS, CDR2 FQNEAQ. CDR3 coding DNA: TGTGCCAGCAGCCCGATGGGGGCCTACTATGGCTACACCTTC. Its translation is CASSPMGAYYGYTF. The full variable domain, its missing parts supplied by reference TRBV7-8 and TRBJ1-2, is GAGVSQSPRYKVAKRGQDVALRCDPISGHVSLFWYQQALGQGPEFLTYFQNEAQLDKSGLPSDRFFAERPEGSVSTLKIQRTQQEDSAVYLCASSPMGAYYGYTFGSGTRLTVV.

This clonotype was seen a handful of times. The chain has TRBV20-1 and TRBJ1-5; TRBD1 matches 7 bases. The V gene's germline CDR1 is DFQATT and CDR2 SNEGSKA (reference sequence). J lost 7 bases, V lost 1 base, and 7 bases had no gene match. The CDR3 runs 14 residues. The CDR3 is CSARGQGIGQPQHF. CDR3 coding DNA: TGCAGTGCTAGAGGACAGGGAATAGGGCAGCCCCAGCATTTT.

In its sample, this clonotype was seen a few times. The chain is built from TRBV6-1 and TRBJ1-6; perhaps TRBD1 as D (6 bases). From germline, CDR1 is MNHNS and CDR2 SASEGT. V lost 6 bases to trimming and J lost 0 bases, with 12 bases between them. The CDR3 spans 16 residues. CDR3 amino acids: CASRPDRYSYNSPLHF. The CDR3 DNA sequence: TGTGCCAGCAGACCGGACAGATACTCCTATAATTCACCCCTCCACTTT.

The V call is TRBV5-5, the J call TRBJ1-5, with 7 bases matching TRBD1. The CDR3 loop spans 15 amino acids. Per the germline V gene, CDR1 is SGHKS and CDR2 is YYEKEE (reference sequence). V was pared by 3 bases and J by 5 bases, with 8 bases of the junction left unmatched. The CDR3 nucleotides read TGTGCCAGCAGCTCCGGGACAGAAAATTATCAGCCCCAGCATTTT. This codes for CASSSGTENYQPQHF. The full variable domain, completed using reference TRBV5-5 and TRBJ1-5, is DAGVTQSPTHLIKTRGQQVTLRCSPISGHKSVSWYQQVLGQGPQFIFQYYEKEERGRGNFPDRFSARQFPNYSSELNVNALLLGDSALYLCASSSGTENYQPQHFGDGTRLSIL.

This clonotype was recorded many times. The chain recombines TRBV7-9 with TRBJ2-7; unclear D gene. Trimming pared 1 base from V and 1 base from J, leaving 8 bases between. The germline CDR1 and CDR2 sequences are SEHNR and FQNEAQ (reference sequence). The CDR3 totals 14 residues. The CDR3 bases are TGTGCCAGCAGCTTAGAACAGCCGTCCTACGAGCAGTACTTC. Its protein product is CASSLEQPSYEQYF.

This clonotype was observed a handful of times. This chain links TRBV2 with TRBJ1-2; 8 nucleotides match TRBD1. J was trimmed by 9 bases and V by 1 base; bases with no gene match: 4. Germline V gene lookup returns CDR1 SNHLY and CDR2 FYNNEI. This CDR3 spans 13 amino acids. CDR3 sequence: CASSEGTGKSYTF. CDR3 bases: TGTGCCAGCAGTGAAGGGACAGGGAAAAGCTACACCTTC.

The V call is TRBV5-1, the J call TRBJ1-2, with a tentative D call TRBD1 (6 bases). V was trimmed by 0 bases and J by 5 bases, leaving 14 bases between them. The CDR3 covers 15 residues. From germline, CDR1 is SGHRS and CDR2 YFSETQ. CDR3 in amino acids: CASSLENDRTYGYTF. The CDR3 DNA sequence: TGCGCCAGCAGCTTGGAGAACGACAGGACATATGGCTACACCTTC.

This clonotype showed up just a few times. The chain is built from TRBV29-1 and TRBJ2-5; the D call may be TRBD1 or TRBD2 (6 bases each). CDR1 and CDR2 (germline): SQVTM, ANQGSEA. Trimming pared 4 bases from V and 4 bases from J, leaving 10 bases between. The length of the CDR3 is 12 residues. CDR3 protein: CSVGGGGETQYF. The DNA for the CDR3 is TGCAGCGTTGGAGGGGGAGGAGAGACCCAGTACTTC.

A few counts support this clonotype. V and J are TRBV11-2 and TRBJ2-1; D is undetermined. Trimming left V 7 bases short and J 7 bases short, with 20 bases between. Germline lookup yields CDR1 SGHAT and CDR2 FQNNGV. The CDR3 runs 15 residues. The CDR3 DNA is TGTGCCAGCACCCCCGGCGCAGAGCCAGTGAATGAGCAGTTCTTC. Its protein is CASTPGAEPVNEQFF.

This clonotype was counted only a few times. The chain carries TRBV5-1 and TRBJ1-4; D might be TRBD1 (6 bases). The germline V gene has CDR1 SGHRS and CDR2 YFSETQ. The CDR3 consists of 16 residues. V lost 3 bases and J 3 bases, leaving 15 bases between the germline ends. This chain's CDR3 is CASSWDGGAANEKLFF. The CDR3 DNA is TGCGCCAGCAGCTGGGACGGGGGCGCAGCTAATGAAAAACTGTTTTTT.

This clonotype was detected many times. The CDR3 sequence is CASSFPGTALNTGELFF. In nucleotides, the CDR3 is TGTGCCAGCAGTTTCCCCGGGACAGCGCTTAACACCGGGGAGCTGTTTTTT. This sequence joins TRBV6-5 and TRBJ2-2; 7 bases agree with TRBD1. Germline values: CDR1 MNHEY, CDR2 SVGAGI. V shed 4 bases and J 2 bases; nucleotides not matched to a gene: 10. The CDR3 spans 17 residues.

This clonotype was picked up a small number of times. The gene calls are TRBV6-1 and TRBJ1-2; tentatively, D is TRBD1 (5 bases). V lost 2 bases and J lost 4, with 20 bases in between. Germline lookup yields CDR1 MNHNS and CDR2 SASEGT. This CDR3 has 17 amino acids. The CDR3 coding sequence is TGTGCCAGCAGTGAACAAGTAACAGGAATCGCTGTCTATGGCTACACCTTC. Translated, it gives CASSEQVTGIAVYGYTF.

This clonotype was observed a few times. The CDR3 is CASSDGLNEQFF. CDR3 nucleotide sequence: TGTGCCAGCAGCGATGGACTTAACGAGCAGTTCTTC. The J gene is TRBJ2-1, the V gene TRBV7-3, with D perhaps TRBD2 (5 bases). Per germline, CDR1 SGHTA and CDR2 FQGTGA. This CDR3 is 12 amino acids long. The V end was cut by 5 bases, the J end by 10 bases, with 12 bases between.

This clonotype has ten or more counts. The chain carries TRBV6-5 and TRBJ1-1; D remains unclear. Trimming removed 3 bases from V and 8 bases from J, with 16 bases in between. From germline, CDR1 is MNHEY and CDR2 SVGAGI. This CDR3 has 14 amino acids. The CDR3 is CASSYGRRAGEAFF. For the CDR3, the DNA is TGTGCCAGCAGTTATGGCAGGCGGGCGGGAGAAGCTTTCTTT.

In its sample, this clonotype was seen many times. The chain has TRBV28 and TRBJ2-7; 9 nucleotides align to TRBD1. Germline assignment: CDR1 MDHEN and CDR2 SYDVKM. V lost 4 bases and J lost 6; bases outside the gene matches: 7. CDR3 length: 14 residues. The CDR3 reads CASSSGQGSGEQYF. The CDR3 region has the DNA TGTGCCAGCAGTTCGGGACAGGGTAGTGGCGAGCAGTACTTC.

The chain couples TRBV7-6 to TRBJ2-1, with 7 bases fitting TRBD2. The CDR3 consists of 12 residues. V gave up 5 bases and J gave up 9 bases; unmatched junction bases: 4. Germline CDR1 is SGHVS and CDR2 is FNYEAQ. This CDR3 is CASSGGGGEQFF. Written as DNA, the CDR3 is TGTGCCAGCAGCGGGGGGGGTGGTGAGCAGTTCTTC.

This clonotype occurred a few times. The rearrangement links TRBV5-1 to TRBJ1-1; TRBD1 matches at 8 bases. The CDR3 extends over 16 amino acids. After removal of 2 bases from V and 1 base from J, the junction contained 7 bases not matched to a gene. Germline-derived CDR1 and CDR2 are SGHRS and YFSETQ. Here the CDR3 reads CASSLDGQGRNTEAFF. As DNA, the CDR3 is TGCGCCAGCAGCTTAGATGGACAGGGAAGGAACACTGAAGCTTTCTTT.

This clonotype was counted between two and nine times. The CDR3 here is CASSQVVGAYEQYF. CDR3 bases: TGTGCCAGCAGCCAAGTAGTCGGGGCCTACGAGCAGTACTTC. The chain carries TRBV4-2 and TRBJ2-7; D is possibly TRBD2 (5 bases). V lost 1 base and J 2 bases, leaving 9 bases between the germline ends. Germline CDR1 is LGHNA and CDR2 is YNFKEQ. CDR3 length: 14 residues.

The CDR3 here is CASSSYRFMNTEAFF. CDR3 nucleotides: TGTGCCAGCAGTTCATACAGATTCATGAACACTGAAGCTTTCTTT. The chain employs TRBV27 and TRBJ1-1; no clear D gene. The CDR3 spans 15 residues. From germline, CDR1 is MNHEY and CDR2 SMNVEV (reference sequence). The V and J ends lost 4 bases and 0 bases respectively, with 12 bases between them.

This clonotype has just a few counts. The rearrangement links TRBV5-6 to TRBJ1-1; D is undetermined. This CDR3 comprises 12 residues. V was clipped by 0 bases and J by 11 bases, with 11 bases between them. Germline CDR1 reads SGHDT; CDR2 reads YYEEEE. CDR3 bases: TGTGCCAGCAGCTTGGAGGCAGCTGGGGCTTTCTTT. The encoded protein is CASSLEAAGAFF.